This entry features one TCR beta chain sequence. The target antigen is unknown. Other DNA variants within this sample encode the same CDR3. The data stem from a study of shared clonotypes between healthy human individuals. Study conclusions and caveats: Clonotype sharing across donors was expected to vary with sequencing depth.

Germline V gene lookup returns CDR1 SEHNR and CDR2 FQNEAQ (reference sequence). CDR3 length equals 13 residues. V was clipped by 3 bases and J by 3 bases, with 8 bases between them. Sequenced by immunoSEQ multiplex PCR; TCRdb stores in-frame clones only, minus some. The table records 1.5 million to 2.5 million clones, roughly 94% of them present only once. CD45RO-negative, CCR7-positively selected cells formed the naive CD8 fraction, excluding terminally differentiated effector memory CD45RA+ cells. Recent acute infections and vaccinations were absent in the healthy HIV-negative adult donors. Sequences were obtained from naive CD8+ T cells sorted from blood. The chain recombines TRBV7-9 with TRBJ1-1; weak D call: TRBD1 (5 bases). This TCR was recovered from a man between 18 and 29 years old in good health. The CDR3 is CASSLGGDTEAFF. For the CDR3, the DNA is TGTGCCAGCAGCTTGGGAGGGGACACTGAAGCTTTCTTT.